Below are 32 T cell receptor beta chains sequenced from a single sample in a study of blood T cell repertoires in COVID-19. Only in-frame clones appear in the TCRdb table, and some are missing; sequencing was by immunoSEQ multiplex PCR. The sample consists of 75,000 to 100,000 clones, about 85% of them appearing once. The sequenced sample was peripheral blood. The receptors originated from a man aged 55 to 70 with acute or convalescent COVID-19.

The chain uses TRBV5-4 and TRBJ1-2; TRBD1 agrees at 9 bases. The germline CDR1 and CDR2 sequences are SGHNT and YYREEE (reference sequence). The trim removed 4 bases at V and 4 bases at J, leaving 5 bases unmatched. The CDR3 loop spans 14 amino acids. The CDR3 nucleotides are TGTGCCAGCAGCCCAGGACAGGGGATCTATGGCTACACCTTC. Amino acids: CASSPGQGIYGYTF.

This chain connects TRBV6-6 to TRBJ2-3, with 9 bases identical to TRBD1. V was pared by 6 bases and J by 2 bases, with 6 bases of the junction left unmatched. The germline V gene encodes CDR1 MNHNY and CDR2 SVGAGI (reference sequence). There are 15 residues in the CDR3. In nucleotides, the CDR3 is TGTGCCAGCAGGGAACAGGGGGCCTTCACAGATACGCAGTATTTT. It yields the protein CASREQGAFTDTQYF.

The genes are TRBV10-1 and TRBJ2-3, with no clear D. Per the germline V gene, CDR1 is WNHNN and CDR2 is SYGVQD (reference sequence). CDR3 length equals 15 residues. V gave up 6 bases and J gave up 2 bases, with 15 bases separating them. Here the CDR3 reads CASSPTTWNTDTQYF. In DNA, the CDR3 is TGCGCCAGCAGCCCAACGACATGGAACACAGATACGCAGTATTTT.

The chain combines TRBV18 with TRBJ2-2; 10 bases line up with TRBD1. Germline lookup yields CDR1 KGHSH and CDR2 LQKENI. J gave up 5 bases and V 3 bases, and 0 bases lay outside the gene matches. The CDR3 length is 14 residues. CDR3 DNA: TGTGCCAGCTCACCGGGACAGGGGACCGGGGAGCTGTTTTTT. The encoded protein is CASSPGQGTGELFF.

The CDR3 sequence: CASSYGGNYGYTF. As DNA, the CDR3 is TGTGCCAGCAGTTATGGGGGGAACTATGGCTACACCTTC. The chain is built from TRBV12-3 or TRBV12-4 and TRBJ1-2, with D maybe TRBD1 (5 bases). The CDR3 extends over 13 amino acids. V was shortened by 4 bases and J by 2 bases, with 8 bases between the two germline ends.

This clone is labeled medium-sized. The chain is built from TRBV6-2 or TRBV6-3 and TRBJ1-3; TRBD1 might be the D (5 bases). V was trimmed by 4 bases and J by 4 bases, leaving 11 bases between them. This CDR3 comprises 14 residues. CDR1 is MNHEY and CDR2 is SVGEGT in the germline V gene. Written as DNA, the CDR3 is TGTGCCAGCAGTTCGCAGGGCGGAGGAAACACCATATATTTT. Amino acids: CASSSQGGGNTIYF.

The chain joins TRBV24-1 to TRBJ2-1; D is unclear. Deletions cut 7 bases from V and 5 bases from J, with 14 bases between. There are 14 residues in the CDR3. Germline CDR1 reads KGHDR; CDR2 reads SFDVKD. The CDR3 DNA reads as TGTGCCACCAGAGCTCATGGGCTGGACAATGAGCAGTTCTTC. Its protein is CATRAHGLDNEQFF.

This clone has a single count. V gene TRBV7-2 combines with J gene TRBJ1-1; 7 bases are shared with TRBD1. V lost 5 bases, J lost 6 bases, and 6 bases stayed unmatched. The germline V gene has CDR1 SGHTA and CDR2 FQGNSA. The CDR3 is 13 amino acids. CDR3 DNA: TGTGCCAGCAGCGACCGGACAGGCCCTGAAGCTTTCTTT. Its protein is CASSDRTGPEAFF.

This clone was observed a few times. The chain combines TRBV2 with TRBJ2-7; unclear D gene. Germline V gene data show CDR1 as SNHLY and CDR2 as FYNNEI. The V end was cut by 8 bases, the J end by 0 bases, with 11 bases between. There are 13 residues in the CDR3. CDR3 DNA: TGTGCCAGCGGGCAGGTGAGCTCCTACGAGCAGTACTTC. It encodes CASGQVSSYEQYF.

The rearrangement uses TRBV5-4 and TRBJ2-7, with 13 bases fitting TRBD2. Trimming removed 0 bases from V and 5 bases from J; junction bases left unmatched: 5. The CDR3 is 16 residues long. CDR1 and CDR2 (germline): SGHNT, YYREEE (reference sequence). The DNA for the CDR3 is TGTGCCAGCAGCTTGGGCGGACTAGCGGGAGCCCACGAGCAGTACTTC. This translates into CASSLGGLAGAHEQYF. The full variable domain, its missing parts supplied by reference TRBV5-4 and TRBJ2-7, is ETGVTQSPTHLIKTRGQQVTLRCSSQSGHNTVSWYQQALGQGPQFIFQYYREEENGRGNFPPRFSGLQFPNYSSELNVNALELDDSALYLCASSLGGLAGAHEQYFGPGTRLTVT.

This rearrangement joins TRBV7-2 to TRBJ2-5, with TRBD1 matching 8 bases. The V segment lost 1 base and the J segment 6 bases; nucleotides outside the gene matches: 4. The CDR3 loop spans 14 amino acids. Germline assignment: CDR1 SGHTA and CDR2 FQGNSA. The chain's CDR3 is CASSLEAGGKTQYF. The CDR3 DNA is TGTGCCAGCAGCTTAGAGGCAGGGGGCAAGACCCAGTACTTC.

The chain joins TRBV11-2 to TRBJ2-7; D might be TRBD1 (6 bases). Germline loops: CDR1 SGHAT, CDR2 FQNNGV. This CDR3 contains 14 residues. V lost 5 bases, J lost 6 bases, and 17 bases lay in between. CDR3 nucleotide sequence: TGTGCCAGCAGCAGGGGGTGGCTTCTTGGCGAGCAGTACTTC. This encodes CASSRGWLLGEQYF.

This clone was observed once. The V gene is TRBV11-3, the J gene TRBJ1-1, with D perhaps TRBD1 (5 bases). The CDR3 covers 19 residues. The V end was cut by 4 bases, the J end by 2 bases, with 26 bases between. Germline CDR1 reads SGHNT; CDR2 reads YENEEA. CDR3 nucleotides: TGTGCCAGCAGCTGGTTTGCGGGACCCCGGGGACTGACTAACACTGAAGCTTTCTTT. Translated, it gives CASSWFAGPRGLTNTEAFF.

This sequence joins TRBV12-3 or TRBV12-4 and TRBJ2-7; D is possibly TRBD1 (5 bases). The CDR3 contains 13 residues. V shed 6 bases and J shed 0 bases, with 9 bases lying between them. The CDR3 sequence is CASRGVSSYEQYF. CDR3 bases: TGTGCCAGCAGAGGGGTTAGCTCCTACGAGCAGTACTTC.

The V call is TRBV3-1 (or the pseudogene TRBV3-2), the J call TRBJ2-3; 8 nucleotides match TRBD2. The CDR3 runs 16 residues. Germline assignment: CDR1 LGHDT and CDR2 YNNKEL (reference sequence). J gave up 3 bases and V 1 base, and 6 bases lay outside the gene matches. In DNA form, the CDR3 reads TGTGCCAGCAGCCAAGGGACTAGCCCAGTAACAGATACGCAGTATTTT. Protein: CASSQGTSPVTDTQYF.

V and J are TRBV28 and TRBJ1-1, with 10 bases lining up with TRBD1. V shed 7 bases, J shed 3 bases, and the junction held 17 bases outside the gene matches. This CDR3 is 18 amino acids long. In germline, CDR1 is MDHEN, CDR2 SYDVKM. CDR3 DNA: TGTGCCAGCATTCTCCTCCCCGGGACAGGGGCTTTGGACACTGAAGCTTTCTTT. It yields the protein CASILLPGTGALDTEAFF.

V gene TRBV29-1 combines with J gene TRBJ1-1; no firm D call. The CDR3 is 11 residues long. Germline V lookup: CDR1 SQVTM, CDR2 ANQGSEA. The CDR3 loop reads CSTRWNTEAFF. DNA for the CDR3: TGCAGTACCCGGTGGAACACTGAAGCTTTCTTT.

The V and J genes are TRBV29-1 and TRBJ2-3; 9 nucleotides agree with TRBD1. Germline lookup yields CDR1 SQVTM and CDR2 ANQGSEA. The V gene end was trimmed by 6 bases and the J gene end by 3 bases; junction bases not matched to a gene: 7. The CDR3 covers 14 residues. The CDR3 DNA sequence: TGCAGCGTAGACAGGGGGGCTGGGACAGATACGCAGTATTTT. Protein product: CSVDRGAGTDTQYF.

The genes are TRBV23-1 and TRBJ1-5, with D possibly matching TRBD1 (5 bases). TRBV23-1 is sorted into the ORF group, with uncertain function. Trimming stripped 8 bases from V and 1 base from J, with 12 bases between. The CDR3 consists of 14 residues. CDR3 in amino acids: CASLGHTSNQPQHF. In nucleotides, the CDR3 is TGCGCCAGCCTTGGACATACAAGCAATCAGCCCCAGCATTTT.

The chain carries TRBV5-6 and TRBJ2-5, with D possibly matching TRBD1 (5 bases). The germline V gene encodes CDR1 SGHDT and CDR2 YYEEEE. The V end was cut by 4 bases, the J end by 5 bases, with 15 bases between. The CDR3 contains 14 residues. Here the CDR3 DNA reads TGTGCCAGCAGCCGGACCCTAGGGGTTGAGACCCAGTACTTC. Its translation is CASSRTLGVETQYF.

The chain couples TRBV7-2 to TRBJ2-7; 9 bases match TRBD2. Germline-derived CDR1 and CDR2 are SGHTA and FQGNSA. J lost 0 bases, V lost 0 bases, and 9 bases had no gene match. This CDR3 has 18 amino acids. In nucleotides, the CDR3 is TGTGCCAGCAGCTTAGCCTGGACTAGCGCCCGGAACTCCTACGAGCAGTACTTC. Its protein product is CASSLAWTSARNSYEQYF.

CDR3 DNA sequence: TGTGCCAGCAGCTTAGGGGGTCTCAGCGGAGAGACCCAGTACTTC. It is translated as CASSLGGLSGETQYF. J is TRBJ2-5 and V is TRBV7-2; possible D gene TRBD2, 5 bases. Trimming stripped 1 base from V and 4 bases from J, with 13 bases between. Germline V gene data show CDR1 as SGHTA and CDR2 as FQGNSA. The CDR3 runs 15 residues. Filled out from reference TRBV7-2 and TRBJ2-5, the complete variable domain reads GAGVSQSPSNKVTEKGKDVELRCDPISGHTALYWYRQSLGQGLEFLIYFQGNSAPDKSGLPSDRFSAERTGGSVSTLTIQRTQQEDSAVYLCASSLGGLSGETQYFGPGTRLLVL.

The genes are TRBV27 and TRBJ2-1; no reliable D call. This CDR3 spans 12 amino acids. V lost 2 bases to trimming and J lost 9 bases, with 8 bases between them. Per germline, CDR1 MNHEY and CDR2 SMNVEV (reference sequence). CDR3 sequence (DNA): TGTGCCAGCAGTTTACTAACGGGTGAGCAGTTCTTC. Translated, it gives CASSLLTGEQFF.

The rearrangement joins TRBV7-2 to TRBJ2-1, with 9 bases that match TRBD2. Trimming cost V 3 bases and J 5 bases; bases outside gene matches: 5. CDR1 is SGHTA, CDR2 FQGNSA, per germline. The CDR3 runs to 15 residues. CDR3 residues: CASSFAAGGHNEQFF. CDR3 bases: TGTGCCAGCAGCTTCGCAGCGGGGGGTCACAATGAGCAGTTCTTC. Drawing the rest from reference TRBV7-2 and TRBJ2-1, the complete variable domain is GAGVSQSPSNKVTEKGKDVELRCDPISGHTALYWYRQSLGQGLEFLIYFQGNSAPDKSGLPSDRFSAERTGGSVSTLTIQRTQQEDSAVYLCASSFAAGGHNEQFFGPGTRLTVL.

The rearrangement joins TRBV18 to TRBJ2-7, with 9 bases aligning to TRBD1. J gave up 2 bases and V 0 bases, and 14 bases lay outside the gene matches. Germline lookup yields CDR1 KGHSH and CDR2 LQKENI. The CDR3 runs to 19 residues. CDR3 region: CASSPPLFGQGNIAYEQYF. CDR3 in DNA: TGTGCCAGCTCACCACCTCTGTTCGGACAGGGGAATATTGCCTACGAGCAGTACTTC. The variable domain in full, completed from reference TRBV18 and TRBJ2-7, reads NAGVMQNPRHLVRRRGQEARLRCSPMKGHSHVYWYRQLPEEGLKFMVYLQKENIIDESGMPKERFSAEFPKEGPSILRIQQVVRGDSAAYFCASSPPLFGQGNIAYEQYFGPGTRLTVT.

The chain recombines TRBV10-3 with TRBJ2-2, with a weak D call TRBD1 (5 bases). V gave up 0 bases and J gave up 4 bases, with 15 bases separating them. This CDR3 contains 17 residues. CDR1 and CDR2 from the germline V gene are ENHRY and SYGVKD. CDR3 loop: CAISESRGRDSTGELFF. For the CDR3, the DNA is TGTGCCATCAGTGAGTCGAGAGGCAGGGATAGCACCGGGGAGCTGTTTTTT.

Remarks on this clone: One end of the junction fails to match germline, which may point to a read error. This sequence joins TRBV11-3 and TRBJ1-1; 7 nucleotides align to TRBD1. Per germline, CDR1 SGHNT and CDR2 YENEEA. The CDR3 totals 15 residues. The CDR3 coding sequence is TGTGCCAGCAGCGTAGAGGGACAGATGAACACTGAAGCTTTCTTT. It yields the protein CASSVEGQMNTEAFF.

This sequence joins TRBV12-3 or TRBV12-4 and TRBJ1-2; 9 bases map to TRBD1. Trimming took 4 bases from V and 9 from J; bases not matched to a gene: 6. The CDR3 totals 13 residues. The CDR3 loop is CASSWVQGARYTF. CDR3 nucleotide sequence: TGTGCCAGCAGTTGGGTACAGGGGGCACGCTACACCTTC.

J is TRBJ1-1 and V is TRBV15, with D perhaps TRBD1 (6 bases). V lost 1 base, J lost 7 bases, and 16 bases lay in between. Germline V lookup: CDR1 LNHNV, CDR2 YYDKDF (reference sequence). This CDR3 is 15 amino acids long. The DNA of the CDR3 is TGTGCCACCAGCAGAGGGGGGCAGGGATCGGGTGAAGCTTTCTTT. Amino acids: CATSRGGQGSGEAFF.

The rearrangement links TRBV5-5 to TRBJ1-2, with D perhaps matching TRBD1 (5 bases). The CDR3 consists of 14 residues. Trimming removed 1 base at V and 3 bases at J, with 10 bases between. Germline CDR1 SGHKS, CDR2 YYEKEE (reference sequence). The CDR3 nucleotides are TGTGCCAGCAGCTTGATAGGGGAACACTATGGCTACACCTTC. This translates into CASSLIGEHYGYTF.

This clone was picked up a small number of times. J is TRBJ1-3 and V is TRBV4-2, with 7 bases matching TRBD1. V trimming: 3 bases; J trimming: 0 bases; junction bases outside the gene matches: 5. In germline, CDR1 is LGHNA, CDR2 YNFKEQ. The CDR3 length is 16 residues. DNA for the CDR3: TGTGCCAGCAGCCAGACCGGGACAGACTCTGGAAACACCATATATTTT. Its translation: CASSQTGTDSGNTIYF.

The chain is built from TRBV9 and TRBJ2-3; 15 bases are a match to TRBD2. Germline CDR1 reads SGDLS; CDR2 reads YYNGEE. The CDR3 has 18 amino acids. Trimming took 3 bases from V and 0 from J; bases not matched to a gene: 5. In DNA form, the CDR3 reads TGTGCCAGCAGCGGGGGACTAGCGGGAGGAACTAGCACAGATACGCAGTATTTT. Protein sequence: CASSGGLAGGTSTDTQYF.